This passage covers 9 T cell receptor beta chains from one sample sequenced in a study of CD8+ T cells in alopecia areata. cDNA reverse transcribed from extracted RNA served as the sequencing template. Some clones are missing from TCRdb's copy, which holds only in-frame ones; the method was immunoSEQ multiplex PCR. The sample consists of around 140,000 clones, about 60% of them appearing once. This material consisted of CD4+ T cells sorted from blood, taken at week 0. These receptors were obtained from a human donor with alopecia areata.

This clone was counted between two and nine times. V gene TRBV29-1 combines with J gene TRBJ2-1; a possible D gene is TRBD1 (5 bases). CDR1 and CDR2 (germline): SQVTM, ANQGSEA. The CDR3 runs 14 residues. V dropped 4 bases and J dropped 0 bases, with 10 bases sitting between them. CDR3 in amino acids: CSVAQGHSYNEQFF. CDR3 in DNA: TGCAGCGTTGCTCAGGGCCACTCCTACAATGAGCAGTTCTTC.

J is TRBJ2-5 and V is TRBV5-4; possible D gene TRBD1, 5 bases. The germline CDR1 and CDR2 sequences are SGHNT and YYREEE (reference sequence). The CDR3 has 14 residues. Trimming cost V 4 bases and J 4 bases, with 14 bases left between them. CDR3 nucleotides: TGTGCCAGCAGCGGCTACAGGTCGGGAGAGACCCAGTACTTC. Protein product: CASSGYRSGETQYF.

This rearrangement joins TRBV7-2 to TRBJ1-1; D ambiguous. The V gene lost 3 bases and the J gene lost 11 bases, with 19 bases spanning the gap. The germline V gene encodes CDR1 SGHTA and CDR2 FQGNSA. CDR3 length: 14 amino acids. The CDR3 nucleotides read TGTGCCAGCAGCTTCGGCAAGGCGGACCTCGGGGCTTTCTTT. Translation: CASSFGKADLGAFF. Looking up the rest from reference TRBV7-2 and TRBJ1-1 gives the full variable domain: GAGVSQSPSNKVTEKGKDVELRCDPISGHTALYWYRQSLGQGLEFLIYFQGNSAPDKSGLPSDRFSAERTGGSVSTLTIQRTQQEDSAVYLCASSFGKADLGAFFGQGTRLTVV.

This chain links TRBV7-2 with TRBJ1-1, with 7 bases that match TRBD1. This CDR3 contains 14 residues. The junction had 7 bases not matched to a gene; V was cut back by 7 bases and J by 2 bases. Per germline, CDR1 SGHTA and CDR2 FQGNSA. CDR3 DNA: TGTGCCAGCACCGTGACAGGGAAAAACACTGAAGCTTTCTTT. It yields the protein CASTVTGKNTEAFF.

In its sample, this clone was seen a few times. The chain joins TRBV29-1 to TRBJ1-5; D unresolved. V lost 4 bases, J lost 1 base, and 14 bases lay in between. CDR3 length equals 15 residues. The germline V gene encodes CDR1 SQVTM and CDR2 ANQGSEA. For the CDR3, the DNA is TGCAGCGTTGCAAAGGACGGCGGGAGCAATCAGCCCCAGCATTTT. This codes for CSVAKDGGSNQPQHF.

The chain recombines TRBV6-6 with TRBJ1-5, with 10 bases lining up with TRBD1. Losses at the gene ends were 6 bases for V and 7 bases for J; bases not matched to a gene: 6. Germline-derived CDR1 and CDR2 are MNHNY and SVGAGI (reference sequence). The CDR3 loop spans 14 amino acids. CDR3 sequence reads: CASRPTGGGQPQHF. Here the CDR3 DNA reads TGTGCCAGCAGACCGACAGGGGGCGGACAGCCCCAGCATTTT.

The chain joins TRBV2 to TRBJ1-5; D is unclear. Germline CDR1 reads SNHLY; CDR2 reads FYNNEI. This CDR3 contains 12 residues. V was clipped by 3 bases and J by 9 bases, with 9 bases between them. The CDR3 is CASSDDQGPQHF. In DNA, the CDR3 is TGTGCCAGCAGTGATGATCAAGGGCCCCAGCATTTT.

The chain links TRBV2 to TRBJ1-6; D perhaps matches TRBD1 (6 bases). This CDR3 is 16 amino acids long. The germline V gene has CDR1 SNHLY and CDR2 FYNNEI. V was pared by 2 bases and J by 10 bases, with 18 bases between. The CDR3 here is CASSESDRRIGSPLHF. CDR3 coding DNA: TGTGCCAGCAGTGAAAGTGACAGGAGAATTGGATCACCCCTCCACTTT.

This chain joins TRBV5-1 and TRBJ1-1, with TRBD1 matching 9 bases. Germline CDR1 is SGHRS and CDR2 is YFSETQ. V was pared by 4 bases and J by 4 bases, with 5 bases of the junction left unmatched. This CDR3 contains 14 residues. CDR3 protein: CASSSETGGTEAFF. The DNA for the CDR3 is TGCGCCAGCAGCAGTGAGACAGGGGGCACTGAAGCTTTCTTT.